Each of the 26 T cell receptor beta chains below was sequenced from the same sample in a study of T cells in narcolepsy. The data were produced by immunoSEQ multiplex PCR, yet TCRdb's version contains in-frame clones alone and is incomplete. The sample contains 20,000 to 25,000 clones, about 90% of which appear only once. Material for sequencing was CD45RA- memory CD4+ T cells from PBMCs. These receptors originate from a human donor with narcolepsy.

The CDR3 region has the DNA TGTGCCAGCAGTGGTTTGGGACAGGGGGGTCAGCCCCAGCATTTT. Translated: CASSGLGQGGQPQHF. V gene TRBV6-5 combines with J gene TRBJ1-5; 11 bases fit TRBD1. V lost 5 bases and J lost 6; bases outside the gene matches: 6. The germline V gene has CDR1 MNHEY and CDR2 SVGAGI. The CDR3 is made up of 15 amino acids.

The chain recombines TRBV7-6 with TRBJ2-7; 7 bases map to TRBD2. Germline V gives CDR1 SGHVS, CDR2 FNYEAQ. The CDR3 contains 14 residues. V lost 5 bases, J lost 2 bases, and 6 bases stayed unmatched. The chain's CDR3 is CASSRSGIAYEQYF. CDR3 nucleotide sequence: TGTGCCAGCAGCCGAAGCGGGATCGCCTACGAGCAGTACTTC.

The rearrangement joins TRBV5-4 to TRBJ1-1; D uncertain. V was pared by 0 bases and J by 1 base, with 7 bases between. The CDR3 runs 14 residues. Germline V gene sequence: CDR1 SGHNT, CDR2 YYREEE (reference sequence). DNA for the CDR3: TGTGCCAGCAGCTTGGAGCTGGGGAACACTGAAGCTTTCTTT. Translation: CASSLELGNTEAFF.

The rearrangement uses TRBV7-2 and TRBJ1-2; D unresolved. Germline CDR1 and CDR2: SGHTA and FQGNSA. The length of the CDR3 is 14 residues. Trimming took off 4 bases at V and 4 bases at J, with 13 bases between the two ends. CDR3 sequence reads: CASSSTRLLYGYTF. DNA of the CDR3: TGTGCCAGCAGCTCCACTCGACTCCTCTATGGCTACACCTTC.

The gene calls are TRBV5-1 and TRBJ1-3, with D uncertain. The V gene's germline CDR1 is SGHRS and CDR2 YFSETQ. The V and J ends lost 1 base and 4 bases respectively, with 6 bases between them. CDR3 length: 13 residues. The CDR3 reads CASSLILGNTIYF. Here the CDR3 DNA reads TGCGCCAGCAGCTTGATATTGGGAAACACCATATATTTT.

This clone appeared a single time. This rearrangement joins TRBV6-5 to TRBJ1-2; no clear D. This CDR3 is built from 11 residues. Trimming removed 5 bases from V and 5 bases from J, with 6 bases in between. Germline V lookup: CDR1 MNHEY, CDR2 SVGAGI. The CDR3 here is CASSGGYGYTF. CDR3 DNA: TGTGCCAGCAGTGGTGGTTATGGCTACACCTTC.

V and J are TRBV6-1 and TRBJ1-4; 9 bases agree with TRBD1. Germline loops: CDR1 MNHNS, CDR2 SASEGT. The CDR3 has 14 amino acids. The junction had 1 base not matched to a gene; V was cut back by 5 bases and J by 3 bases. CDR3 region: CASSRQGANEKLFF. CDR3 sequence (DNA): TGTGCCAGCAGTCGACAGGGGGCTAATGAAAAACTGTTTTTT.

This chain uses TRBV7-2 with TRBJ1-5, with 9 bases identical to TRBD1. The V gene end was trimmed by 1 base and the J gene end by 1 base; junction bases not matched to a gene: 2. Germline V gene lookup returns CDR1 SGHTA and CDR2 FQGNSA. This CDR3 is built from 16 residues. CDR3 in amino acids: CASSLVGTGSNQPQHF. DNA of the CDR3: TGTGCCAGCAGCTTAGTGGGGACAGGGAGCAATCAGCCCCAGCATTTT.

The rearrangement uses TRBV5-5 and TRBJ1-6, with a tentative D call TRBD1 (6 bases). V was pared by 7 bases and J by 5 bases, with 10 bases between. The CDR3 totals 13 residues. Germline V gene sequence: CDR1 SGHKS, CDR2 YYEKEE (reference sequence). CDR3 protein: CASGTRNNSPLHF. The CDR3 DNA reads TGTGCCAGCGGGACAAGAAATAATTCACCCCTCCACTTT.

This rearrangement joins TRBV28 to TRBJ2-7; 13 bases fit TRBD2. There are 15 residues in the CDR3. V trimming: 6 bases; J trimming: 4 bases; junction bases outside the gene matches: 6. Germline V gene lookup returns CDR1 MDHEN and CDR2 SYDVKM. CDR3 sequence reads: CASSSRTSGRYEQYF. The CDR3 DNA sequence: TGTGCCAGCAGCTCCCGGACTAGCGGGAGATACGAGCAGTACTTC.

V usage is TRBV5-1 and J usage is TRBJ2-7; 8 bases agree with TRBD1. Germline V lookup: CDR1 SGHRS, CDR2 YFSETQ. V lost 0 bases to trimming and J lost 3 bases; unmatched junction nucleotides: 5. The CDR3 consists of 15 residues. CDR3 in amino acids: CASSLAPDRVYEQYF. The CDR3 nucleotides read TGCGCCAGCAGCTTGGCCCCGGACAGGGTCTACGAGCAGTACTTC.

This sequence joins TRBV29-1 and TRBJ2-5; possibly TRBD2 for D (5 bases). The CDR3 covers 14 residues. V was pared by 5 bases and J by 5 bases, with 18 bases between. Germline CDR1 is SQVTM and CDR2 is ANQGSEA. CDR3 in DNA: TGCAGCGTTCCGAAAGTAGGCGGCGGGGAGACCCAGTACTTC. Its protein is CSVPKVGGGETQYF.

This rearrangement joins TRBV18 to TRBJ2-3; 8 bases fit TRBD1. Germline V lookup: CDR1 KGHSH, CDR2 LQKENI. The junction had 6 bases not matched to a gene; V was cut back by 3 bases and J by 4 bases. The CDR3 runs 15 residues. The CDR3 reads CASSPGQERSDTQYF. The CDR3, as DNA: TGTGCCAGCTCACCGGGACAGGAGCGGTCAGATACGCAGTATTTT.

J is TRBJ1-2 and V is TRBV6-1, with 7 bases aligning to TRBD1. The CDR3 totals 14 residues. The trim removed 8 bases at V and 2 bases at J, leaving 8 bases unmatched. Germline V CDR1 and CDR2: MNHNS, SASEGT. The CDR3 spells CASSPLRGNYGYTF. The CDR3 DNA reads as TGTGCCAGCTCCCCCCTCAGGGGGAACTATGGCTACACCTTC.

The CDR3 DNA is TGTGCCAGCAGCCTCGAGGGTCGGGACTATGGCTACACCTTC. It is translated as CASSLEGRDYGYTF. The chain combines TRBV6-1 with TRBJ1-2, with unresolved D. Deletions cut 6 bases from V and 3 bases from J, with 14 bases between. Germline assignment: CDR1 MNHNS and CDR2 SASEGT. CDR3 size: 14 residues.

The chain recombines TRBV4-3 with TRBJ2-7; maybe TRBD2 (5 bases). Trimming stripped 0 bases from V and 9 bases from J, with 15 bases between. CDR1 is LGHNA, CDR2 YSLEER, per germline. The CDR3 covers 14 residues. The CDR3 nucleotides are TGCGCCAGCAGCCAAGATCGAACCGGGGAAGCGCAGTACTTC. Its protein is CASSQDRTGEAQYF.

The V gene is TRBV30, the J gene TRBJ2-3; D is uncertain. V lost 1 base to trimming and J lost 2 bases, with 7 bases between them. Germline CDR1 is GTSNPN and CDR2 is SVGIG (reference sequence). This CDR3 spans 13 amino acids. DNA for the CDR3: TGTGCCTGGAGTGGTGCAGCCACAGATACGCAGTATTTT. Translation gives CAWSGAATDTQYF.

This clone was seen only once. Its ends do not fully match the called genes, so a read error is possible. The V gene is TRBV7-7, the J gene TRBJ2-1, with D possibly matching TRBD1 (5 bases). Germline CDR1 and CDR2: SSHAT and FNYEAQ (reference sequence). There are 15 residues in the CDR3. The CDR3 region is CASSSTAVSYNEQFF. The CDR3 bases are TGTGCTAGCAGCTCGACAGCCGTCTCCTACAATGAGCAGTTCTTC.

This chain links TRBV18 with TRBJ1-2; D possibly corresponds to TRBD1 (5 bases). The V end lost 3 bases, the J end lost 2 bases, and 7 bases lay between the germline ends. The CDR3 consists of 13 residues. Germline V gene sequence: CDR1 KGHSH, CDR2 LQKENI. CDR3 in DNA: TGTGCCAGCTCACCTCAGGGCAACTATGGCTACACCTTC. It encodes CASSPQGNYGYTF.

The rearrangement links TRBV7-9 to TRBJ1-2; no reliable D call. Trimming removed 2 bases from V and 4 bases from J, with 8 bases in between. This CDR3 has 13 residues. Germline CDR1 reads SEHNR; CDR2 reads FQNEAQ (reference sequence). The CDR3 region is CASSLSGIYGYTF. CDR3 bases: TGTGCCAGCAGCTTATCTGGGATCTATGGCTACACCTTC.

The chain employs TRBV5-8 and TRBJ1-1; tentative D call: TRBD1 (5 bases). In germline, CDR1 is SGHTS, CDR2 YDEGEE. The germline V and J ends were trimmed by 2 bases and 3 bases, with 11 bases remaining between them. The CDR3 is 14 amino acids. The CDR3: CASSLGVKDTEAFF. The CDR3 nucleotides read TGTGCCAGCAGCTTAGGGGTAAAGGACACTGAAGCTTTCTTT.

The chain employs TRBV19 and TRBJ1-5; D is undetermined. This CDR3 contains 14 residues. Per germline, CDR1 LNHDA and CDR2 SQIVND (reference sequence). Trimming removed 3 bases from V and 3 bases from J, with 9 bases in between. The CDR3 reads CASSIGSVNQPQHF. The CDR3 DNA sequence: TGTGCCAGTAGTATCGGTTCCGTCAATCAGCCCCAGCATTTT.

As DNA, the CDR3 is TGTGCCTTGGAAGGAGGGGGAGTTGAAAAACTGTTTTTT. This codes for CALEGGGVEKLFF. The chain couples TRBV30 to TRBJ1-4, with D perhaps TRBD1 (6 bases). Germline V gene sequence: CDR1 GTSNPN, CDR2 SVGIG (reference sequence). V dropped 7 bases and J dropped 7 bases, with 16 bases sitting between them. CDR3 length: 13 residues. The whole variable domain, remainder taken from reference TRBV30 and TRBJ1-4, is SQTIHQWPATLVQPVGSPLSLECTVEGTSNPNLYWYRQAAGRGLQLLFYSVGIGQISSEVPQNLSASRPQDRQFILSSKKLLLSDSGFYLCALEGGGVEKLFFGSGTQLSVL.

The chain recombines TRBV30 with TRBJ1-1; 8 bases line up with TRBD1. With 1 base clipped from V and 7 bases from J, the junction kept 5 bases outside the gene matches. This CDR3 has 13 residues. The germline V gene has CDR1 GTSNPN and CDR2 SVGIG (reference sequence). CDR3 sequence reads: CAWSAQGAIEAFF. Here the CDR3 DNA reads TGTGCCTGGAGTGCTCAGGGGGCGATTGAAGCTTTCTTT. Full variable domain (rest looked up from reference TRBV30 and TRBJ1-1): SQTIHQWPATLVQPVGSPLSLECTVEGTSNPNLYWYRQAAGRGLQLLFYSVGIGQISSEVPQNLSASRPQDRQFILSSKKLLLSDSGFYLCAWSAQGAIEAFFGQGTRLTVV.

CDR3 nucleotide sequence: TGTGCCAGCAGCTTAGCTTCCCAGGGTGGGGACGAGCAGTACTTC. It codes for CASSLASQGGDEQYF. The V gene is TRBV11-2, the J gene TRBJ2-7; tentatively, D is TRBD1 (5 bases). CDR1 and CDR2 from the germline V gene are SGHAT and FQNNGV. This CDR3 contains 15 residues. V gave up 1 base and J gave up 5 bases, with 15 bases separating them.

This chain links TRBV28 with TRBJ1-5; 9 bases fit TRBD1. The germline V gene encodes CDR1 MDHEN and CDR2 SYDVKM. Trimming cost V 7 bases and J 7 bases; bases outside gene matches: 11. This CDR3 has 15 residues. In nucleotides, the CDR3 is TGTGCCAGCACCTCGGGACAGGGCCATGGGCAGCCCCAGCATTTT. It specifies CASTSGQGHGQPQHF.